The following is a TCR beta chain sequence with its context. TCRdb's copy holds only in-frame clones and misses some; the assay was immunoSEQ multiplex PCR. The table records roughly 230,000 clones, 65% to 85% of them present only once. This sample was taken from a study of blood T cell repertoires in COVID-19. On the study more broadly: Donors in the United States, Italy and Spain gave samples during acute or convalescent COVID-19. From T cells, B-cell-depleted T cells, or PBMCs came the material, which was cDNA or gDNA.

The CDR3 is 15 amino acids. With 0 bases removed from V and 4 bases from J, the gap between germline ends came to 12 bases. The germline V gene has CDR1 MGHRA and CDR2 YSYEKL. The receptor was isolated from a woman aged 80 or older with acute or convalescent COVID-19. This sequence joins TRBV4-1 and TRBJ1-2; no clear D. The sequencing sample was made of peripheral blood. The CDR3 DNA reads as TGCGCCAGCAGCCAAGATTGGGCGTTACTCTATGGCTACACCTTC. It codes for CASSQDWALLYGYTF.